The present T cell receptor (beta chain) was sequenced within a study of spatial heterogeneity in lung cancer. Study overall: Each unique TCR and UMI combination was seen more than ten times on average in raw reads. Whole-study results and caveats: Blood carried ubiquitous expanded tumor TCRs more at resection than follow-up.

Each molecule of TCR cDNA was tagged with one unique molecular identifier. TCRdb passed the 5' RACE reads through MiXCR, listing each CDR3 protein once. The sample contains some 87,000 distinct CDR3 sequences, roughly 10% of which appear only once. Trimming cost V 0 bases and J 1 base, with 6 bases left between them. The germline V gene has CDR1 SGDLS and CDR2 YYNGEE. This CDR3 is 14 amino acids long. Time point of the sample: sample taken at primary tumor resection. The authors sequenced whole RNA from tumor, nontumor lung or frozen PBMC without sorting. On this clonotype itself: Its cognate antigen is unknown.

This sequence was found in a male donor with early-stage non-small cell lung cancer. This sequence joins TRBV9 and TRBJ2-3; D possibly matches TRBD1 or TRBD2 (5 bases each). The specimen comprised PBMCs, sampled at surgery. The CDR3 nucleotides are TGTGCCAGCAGCGTAGCGGGGCGCACAGATACGCAGTATTTT. It specifies CASSVAGRTDTQYF.